The 32 T cell receptor beta chains given below trace back to one sample, sequenced in a study of T cell changes during pregnancy in multiple sclerosis. Clones were sequenced by immunoSEQ multiplex PCR, and TCRdb holds only the in-frame ones, with some missing. The sample has about 67,000 clones, roughly 90% seen once. This material consisted of peripheral blood, taken in the second trimester of pregnancy. The source is a female donor with multiple sclerosis, enrolled in a pregnancy study.

This sequence joins TRBV5-1 and TRBJ2-7; 12 nucleotides agree with TRBD2. Unmatched junction bases numbered 5, after V lost 4 bases and J lost 3 bases. CDR3 length: 15 residues. Germline V gene data show CDR1 as SGHRS and CDR2 as YFSETQ. The CDR3 sequence is CASSQRTSGNYEQYF. The CDR3 DNA follows: TGCGCCAGCAGCCAAAGGACTAGCGGGAACTACGAGCAGTACTTC.

This chain connects TRBV6-1 to TRBJ1-5; no clear D gene. Trimming took 2 bases from V and 9 from J, leaving 14 bases between them. Germline V CDR1 and CDR2: MNHNS, SASEGT. The CDR3 length is 14 residues. CDR3 nucleotide sequence: TGTGCCAGCAGTGAACCGGGGAGTGTGACGCCCCAGCATTTT. It encodes CASSEPGSVTPQHF.

The chain employs TRBV7-9 and TRBJ1-5, with D perhaps TRBD1 (5 bases). The CDR3 consists of 16 residues. V dropped 5 bases and J dropped 6 bases, with 20 bases sitting between them. The germline V gene encodes CDR1 SEHNR and CDR2 FQNEAQ (reference sequence). The CDR3: CASSAEGRGAPQPQHF. The CDR3 DNA follows: TGTGCCAGCAGCGCTGAGGGGCGCGGGGCGCCTCAGCCCCAGCATTTT.

V is TRBV29-1 and J is TRBJ2-7, with D possibly TRBD2 on 6 matching bases. V dropped 7 bases and J dropped 3 bases, with 10 bases sitting between them. The germline V gene encodes CDR1 SQVTM and CDR2 ANQGSEA. The CDR3 covers 11 residues. The CDR3 sequence is CSGGTYYEQYF. CDR3 DNA sequence: TGCAGCGGCGGGACCTACTACGAGCAGTACTTC.

CDR3 sequence: CASSRDRASIQPQHF. The CDR3 DNA is TGTGCCAGTAGTCGCGACAGGGCGTCAATCCAGCCCCAGCATTTT. The gene calls are TRBV19 and TRBJ1-5, with 7 bases lining up with TRBD1. Germline V lookup: CDR1 LNHDA, CDR2 SQIVND (reference sequence). The CDR3 loop spans 15 amino acids. The ends lost 5 bases at V and 7 bases at J; junction bases unmatched: 11.

This clone was recorded once. The chain recombines TRBV5-1 with TRBJ2-1; tentative D call: TRBD2 (6 bases). Germline V gene sequence: CDR1 SGHRS, CDR2 YFSETQ. The CDR3 sequence is 14 residues long. V was trimmed by 7 bases and J by 0 bases, leaving 11 bases between them. The CDR3 here is CASFDGSSYNEQFF. In DNA, the CDR3 is TGCGCCAGCTTCGACGGGAGCTCCTACAATGAGCAGTTCTTC.

The chain uses TRBV18 and TRBJ1-1; a possible D gene is TRBD1 (5 bases). The CDR3 sequence is 15 residues long. Germline lookup yields CDR1 KGHSH and CDR2 LQKENI. Trimming took 6 bases from V and 1 from J, leaving 15 bases between them. The CDR3 DNA sequence: TGTGCCAGCTCCCTCGGGGGGGGAGAGAACACTGAAGCTTTCTTT. Translating gives CASSLGGGENTEAFF.

The chain is built from TRBV9 and TRBJ2-2; 8 bases fit TRBD2. The CDR3 spans 17 residues. Germline trimming cut 0 bases from V and 3 bases from J; bases unmatched to any gene: 7. Germline lookup yields CDR1 SGDLS and CDR2 YYNGEE. The CDR3 nucleotides read TGTGCCAGCAGCGTAGCTCATCTAGCGGGTGACACCGGGGAGCTGTTTTTT. Amino acids: CASSVAHLAGDTGELFF.

This chain connects TRBV7-6 to TRBJ1-2, with 8 bases identical to TRBD1. CDR3 length: 16 amino acids. Trimming removed 4 bases from V and 4 bases from J; junction bases left unmatched: 11. Germline V gives CDR1 SGHVS, CDR2 FNYEAQ. The chain's CDR3 is CASSSRVGQALYGYTF. As DNA, the CDR3 is TGTGCCAGCAGCTCACGTGTGGGACAGGCCCTCTATGGCTACACCTTC.

The chain carries TRBV29-1 and TRBJ2-1; 7 positions match TRBD1. The CDR3 contains 14 residues. The V and J ends lost 6 bases and 0 bases, in that order; junction bases with no gene match: 5. Germline CDR1 and CDR2: SQVTM and ANQGSEA. CDR3: CSVLQGSSYNEQFF. The CDR3 DNA sequence: TGCAGCGTCCTACAGGGGAGCTCCTACAATGAGCAGTTCTTC.

Ten or more counts support this clone. The chain recombines TRBV9 with TRBJ2-3, with D perhaps matching TRBD2 (6 bases). The CDR3 has 21 amino acids. Germline V lookup: CDR1 SGDLS, CDR2 YYNGEE. V was trimmed by 3 bases and J by 2 bases, leaving 31 bases between them. The CDR3 region is CASSGPGSSDRAGGHTDTQYF. In DNA, the CDR3 is TGTGCCAGCAGCGGACCGGGTTCTAGCGACCGAGCCGGTGGACACACAGATACGCAGTATTTT.

The rearrangement links TRBV5-8 to TRBJ2-3, with 12 nucleotides matching TRBD1. The CDR3 spans 17 residues. Germline V gene lookup returns CDR1 SGHTS and CDR2 YDEGEE. V lost 1 base, J lost 4 bases, and 7 bases stayed unmatched. The DNA for the CDR3 is TGTGCCAGCAGCTTGTTGATGGGGACAGGGGGCGCAGATACGCAGTATTTT. Translation gives CASSLLMGTGGADTQYF.

The V gene is TRBV25-1, the J gene TRBJ2-4; 7 bases agree with TRBD1. The V segment lost 1 base and the J segment 0 bases; nucleotides outside the gene matches: 6. Germline-derived CDR1 and CDR2 are MGHDK and SYGVNS. This CDR3 is built from 17 residues. The DNA for the CDR3 is TGTGCCAGCAGTGAATTGTCCGGGACAGAAGCCAAAAACATTCAGTACTTC. It translates to CASSELSGTEAKNIQYF. The full variable domain, its missing parts supplied by reference TRBV25-1 and TRBJ2-4, is EADIYQTPRYLVIGTGKKITLECSQTMGHDKMYWYQQDPGMELHLIHYSYGVNSTEKGDLSSESTVSRIRTEHFPLTLESARPSHTSQYLCASSELSGTEAKNIQYFGAGTRLSVL.

The rearrangement links TRBV7-8 to TRBJ1-1; TRBD1 aligns across 11 bases. Unmatched junction bases numbered 6, after V lost 5 bases and J lost 4 bases. Germline lookup yields CDR1 SGHVS and CDR2 FQNEAQ. This CDR3 is 15 amino acids long. CDR3 in amino acids: CASSQSGTGGTEAFF. The CDR3, as DNA: TGTGCCAGCAGCCAGAGCGGGACAGGGGGCACTGAAGCTTTCTTT.

V gene TRBV7-3 combines with J gene TRBJ1-1, with D unresolved. CDR1 SGHTA and CDR2 FQGTGA come from the germline V gene. Trimming removed 0 bases at V and 0 bases at J, with 8 bases between. There are 15 residues in the CDR3. The CDR3 bases are TGTGCCAGCAGCTTAACGGCTCACATGAACACTGAAGCTTTCTTT. This encodes CASSLTAHMNTEAFF.

The rearrangement uses TRBV2 and TRBJ2-1; 7 positions match TRBD2. From germline, CDR1 is SNHLY and CDR2 FYNNEI. V was clipped by 6 bases and J by 4 bases; unmatched bases: 6. The CDR3 is made up of 14 amino acids. The CDR3 loop reads CASSAGERYNEQFF. The CDR3 DNA reads TGTGCCAGCAGCGCGGGAGAGCGGTACAATGAGCAGTTCTTC.

The chain recombines TRBV2 with TRBJ2-2; 14 bases match TRBD2. The CDR3 has 20 amino acids. Germline CDR1 SNHLY, CDR2 FYNNEI. V lost 4 bases and J lost 6; bases outside the gene matches: 16. The CDR3 nucleotides are TGTGCCAGCAGTGGACCTGGGGGGACTAGCGGGAGTGGGATCGCCGGGGAGCTGTTTTTT. It specifies CASSGPGGTSGSGIAGELFF.

The V and J genes are TRBV19 and TRBJ2-5; D call uncertain. This CDR3 is built from 11 residues. The V gene lost 1 base and the J gene lost 11 bases, with 8 bases spanning the gap. In germline, CDR1 is LNHDA, CDR2 SQIVND (reference sequence). Here the CDR3 reads CASSIGSKQYF. CDR3 DNA sequence: TGTGCCAGTAGTATAGGATCTAAACAGTACTTC.

The chain combines TRBV2 with TRBJ2-2; a possible D gene is TRBD2 (6 bases). The V gene lost 6 bases and the J gene lost 6 bases, with 11 bases spanning the gap. Germline CDR1 and CDR2: SNHLY and FYNNEI. This CDR3 is built from 13 residues. The chain's CDR3 is CASRGGWAGELFF. In DNA, the CDR3 is TGTGCCAGCAGGGGGGGATGGGCCGGGGAGCTGTTTTTT.

V is TRBV10-3 and J is TRBJ2-1, with 11 positions matching TRBD1. The germline gives CDR1 ENHRY, CDR2 SYGVKD. The CDR3 is made up of 17 amino acids. The ends lost 5 bases at V and 7 bases at J; junction bases unmatched: 13. CDR3 residues: CAISFSRDRGVGNEQFF. The CDR3 nucleotides read TGTGCCATCAGTTTCTCGAGGGACAGGGGGGTTGGGAATGAGCAGTTCTTC.

The rearrangement joins TRBV7-7 to TRBJ2-5, with no clear D. V lost 2 bases and J lost 0, with 7 bases in between. This CDR3 region has 14 residues. Per germline, CDR1 SSHAT and CDR2 FNYEAQ (reference sequence). CDR3 loop: CASSLSVNQETQYF. The CDR3 nucleotides are TGTGCCAGCAGCTTAAGCGTCAACCAAGAGACCCAGTACTTC.

This rearrangement joins TRBV2 to TRBJ2-7; perhaps TRBD2 as D (6 bases). V dropped 2 bases and J dropped 4 bases, with 15 bases sitting between them. Germline CDR1 and CDR2: SNHLY and FYNNEI. The CDR3 is 15 amino acids. DNA for the CDR3: TGTGCCAGCAGTGAAATAATGGTCGGGGGTTACGAGCAGTACTTC. Translating it yields CASSEIMVGGYEQYF.

This chain connects TRBV5-4 to TRBJ2-7, with 8 bases matching TRBD2. CDR3 length: 14 amino acids. From germline, CDR1 is SGHNT and CDR2 YYREEE (reference sequence). V shed 2 bases and J 6 bases; nucleotides not matched to a gene: 7. CDR3 loop: CASSFVAAGGEQYF. CDR3 in DNA: TGTGCCAGCAGCTTCGTAGCGGCGGGGGGCGAGCAGTACTTC.

This clone came up a few times. This chain's CDR3 is CASSPSGMDTEAFF. In DNA, the CDR3 is TGTGCCAGCTCACCATCGGGTATGGACACTGAAGCTTTCTTT. The chain links TRBV18 to TRBJ1-1; no clear D gene. Germline assignment: CDR1 KGHSH and CDR2 LQKENI. CDR3 length: 14 residues. V was pared by 2 bases and J by 3 bases, with 10 bases between.

The V and J genes are TRBV9 and TRBJ2-2; a weak D match, TRBD2 (7 bases). The CDR3 is made up of 16 amino acids. V was clipped by 3 bases and J by 2 bases, with 14 bases between them. Germline V gives CDR1 SGDLS, CDR2 YYNGEE. The CDR3 DNA follows: TGTGCCAGCAGCGGAGGGGGAGGGCGAAACACCGGGGAGCTGTTTTTT. Translation gives CASSGGGGRNTGELFF.

The chain carries TRBV9 and TRBJ1-1; D is perhaps TRBD1 (5 bases). The CDR3 covers 14 residues. The germline V gene has CDR1 SGDLS and CDR2 YYNGEE. V lost 5 bases and J 1 base, leaving 12 bases between the germline ends. CDR3 coding DNA: TGTGCCAGCAGTAGGGGTTCCTGGAACACTGAAGCTTTCTTT. It codes for CASSRGSWNTEAFF.

The genes are TRBV19 and TRBJ1-1; possible D gene TRBD1, 5 bases. This CDR3 comprises 13 residues. The V end was cut by 8 bases, the J end by 0 bases, with 10 bases between. CDR1 LNHDA and CDR2 SQIVND come from the germline V gene (reference sequence). The CDR3 loop reads CASRDRMNTEAFF. Written as DNA, the CDR3 is TGTGCCAGTCGAGACAGAATGAACACTGAAGCTTTCTTT. Supplemented by reference TRBV19 and TRBJ1-1, the full variable domain reads DGGITQSPKYLFRKEGQNVTLSCEQNLNHDAMYWYRQDPGQGLRLIYYSQIVNDFQKGDIAEGYSVSREKKESFPLTVTSAQKNPTAFYLCASRDRMNTEAFFGQGTRLTVV.

This clone has just a few counts. The V call is TRBV7-2, the J call TRBJ2-7; D may be TRBD2 (5 bases). There are 13 residues in the CDR3. Trimming took off 4 bases at V and 6 bases at J, with 13 bases between the two ends. Germline V gene sequence: CDR1 SGHTA, CDR2 FQGNSA. The CDR3 bases are TGTGCCAGCAGCTCCCCAACTAGGGTCGAGCAGTACTTC. Amino acids: CASSSPTRVEQYF.

The CDR3 protein is CASSHAQDRSVREKLFF. The CDR3, as DNA: TGTGCCAGCAGCCACGCCCAGGACAGGTCCGTTCGGGAAAAACTGTTTTTT. The V call is TRBV14, the J call TRBJ1-4, with TRBD1 identical over 7 bases. J gave up 8 bases and V 3 bases, and 15 bases lay outside the gene matches. Germline V gene sequence: CDR1 SGHDN, CDR2 FVKESK. The CDR3 covers 17 residues.

This chain links TRBV11-1 with TRBJ2-3; D possibly corresponds to TRBD2 (5 bases). Trimming removed 5 bases at V and 5 bases at J, with 20 bases between. The CDR3 sequence is 16 residues long. CDR1 and CDR2 from the germline V gene are SGHAT and FQDESV (reference sequence). CDR3 region: CASSAGLRPPEDTQYF. CDR3 bases: TGTGCCAGCAGCGCAGGACTGCGACCTCCAGAAGATACGCAGTATTTT.

The chain uses TRBV7-6 and TRBJ2-5; 11 bases are a match to TRBD1. This CDR3 is 17 amino acids long. Unmatched junction bases numbered 9, after V lost 5 bases and J lost 1 base. Germline V CDR1 and CDR2: SGHVS, FNYEAQ. CDR3 in amino acids: CASSKPRTGGPQETQYF. The CDR3 DNA reads as TGTGCCAGCAGCAAACCCAGGACAGGGGGCCCCCAAGAGACCCAGTACTTC.

The V and J genes are TRBV30 and TRBJ1-4; D may be TRBD1 (6 bases). The germline V gene has CDR1 GTSNPN and CDR2 SVGIG (reference sequence). This CDR3 is 13 amino acids long. Trimming stripped 5 bases from V and 3 bases from J, with 10 bases between. The CDR3 nucleotides read TGTGCCTGGGAGACAGGATCTAATGAAAAACTGTTTTTT. Protein: CAWETGSNEKLFF.